Listed below are T cell receptor beta chains from one sample, sequenced in a study of blood T cells in healthy people across ages. A single record per CDR3 protein comes from TCRdb applying MiXCR to the 5' RACE reads. The table records 900,000 to 950,000 distinct CDR3 sequences, almost 30% of them present only once. These data also formed part of another study, on T cells of mothers and their children.

The sample taken for sequencing was blood. The receptors originated from a middle-aged woman in good health. Both conserved end residues are part of each CDR3. A D gene is named only where the DNA matches it firmly. Clone size is stated in some rows and not others, as once, few, many or a class when expanded.

size: .
D: TRBD1
J: TRBJ2-3
V: TRBV7-6
DNA: TGTGCCAGCAGCGGACGGACAGGCAGGGATACGCAGTATTTT
CDR3: CASSGRTGRDTQYF

size: many
D: .
J: TRBJ2-7
V: TRBV7-2
DNA: TGTGCCAGCAGCTTGAGTGGCAGTCGCTACGAGCAGTACTTC
CDR3: CASSLSGSRYEQYF

size: .
D: TRBD2
J: TRBJ2-5
V: TRBV4-1
DNA: TGCGCCAGCGGAACGACTAGCGGGGGGTTCGAGACCCAGTACTTC
CDR3: CASGTTSGGFETQYF

size: .
D: .
J: TRBJ1-2
V: TRBV3-1
DNA: TGTGCCGGCAGCCCGCATGTGGGGCTCAACTATGGCTACACCTTC
CDR3: CAGSPHVGLNYGYTF

size: .
D: TRBD1
J: TRBJ2-3
V: TRBV7-3
DNA: TGTGCCAGCAGCCCCGGGACAGGGTTCGATACGCAGTATTTT
CDR3: CASSPGTGFDTQYF

size: .
D: TRBD1
J: TRBJ1-2
V: TRBV5-4
DNA: TGTGCCAGCAGCTTGAGGGACAGGGGGCCTGGCTACACCTTC
CDR3: CASSLRDRGPGYTF

size: few
D: .
J: TRBJ1-1
V: TRBV7-3
DNA: TGTGCCAGCAGCTTATCCGGCGGGGGCTCGGCGACTTTCTTT
CDR3: CASSLSGGGSATFF

size: few
D: TRBD1
J: TRBJ2-1
V: TRBV6-6
DNA: TGTGCCAGCAGGTCCCCCGGACAGGGGGCACATGAGCAGTTCTTC
CDR3: CASRSPGQGAHEQFF

size: many
D: .
J: TRBJ2-7
V: TRBV7-2
DNA: TGTGCCAGCAGCTTAGTCGAGGGCCCCTACGAGCAGTACTTC
CDR3: CASSLVEGPYEQYF

size: few
D: TRBD1
J: TRBJ1-3
V: TRBV9
DNA: TGTGCCAGCAGCGCGACAGGGGGCGGTGGAAACACCATATATTTT
CDR3: CASSATGGGGNTIYF

size: .
D: .
J: TRBJ1-5
V: TRBV30
DNA: TGTGCCTGGAGCCCCACGGCTAATCAGCCCCAGCATTTT
CDR3: CAWSPTANQPQHF

size: .
D: .
J: TRBJ2-5
V: TRBV6-5
DNA: TGTGCCAGCAGTTACTACTCCTCCCCCAATGAGCAGTACTTC
CDR3: CASSYYSSPNEQYF

size: few
D: .
J: TRBJ2-3
V: TRBV7-9
DNA: TGTGCCAGCAGGTCAACGGTGACCGACACAGATACGCAGTATTTT
CDR3: CASRSTVTDTDTQYF

size: .
D: .
J: TRBJ2-2
V: TRBV7-2
DNA: TGTGCCAGCAGCTTACTAAGGAACACCGGGGAGCTGTTTTTT
CDR3: CASSLLRNTGELFF

size: many
D: .
J: TRBJ1-2
V: TRBV12-3/TRBV12-4
DNA: TGTGCCAGCAGCCTTGGGACTCGGATGGTAGGCTATGGCTACACCTTC
CDR3: CASSLGTRMVGYGYTF

size: .
D: .
J: TRBJ1-4
V: TRBV15
DNA: TGTGCCACCAGCAGACTAAGGGCAGCTAATGAAAAACTGTTTTTT
CDR3: CATSRLRAANEKLFF

size: many
D: .
J: TRBJ2-3
V: TRBV4-3
DNA: TGCGCCAGCAGCCAGGCGCCAGGGGCAGATACGCAGTATTTT
CDR3: CASSQAPGADTQYF

size: .
D: .
J: TRBJ2-1
V: TRBV2
DNA: TGTGCCAGCAGTGTCACCGGAGGATACAATGAGCAGTTCTTC
CDR3: CASSVTGGYNEQFF

size: few
D: TRBD2
J: TRBJ2-1
V: TRBV20-1
DNA: TGCAGTGCTAGACAACCCGCTAGCGGGGGGGTAGATGAGCAGTTCTTC
CDR3: CSARQPASGGVDEQFF

size: few
D: TRBD1
J: TRBJ2-5
V: TRBV29-1
DNA: TGCAGCGTTGAAGTGGGACAGGGAGGGAGAGAGACCCAGTACTTC
CDR3: CSVEVGQGGRETQYF

size: few
D: .
J: TRBJ2-5
V: TRBV3-1
DNA: TGTGCCAGCAGCCAAGGGCTTGGGGGGGGCCCCCAAGAGACCCAGTACTTC
CDR3: CASSQGLGGGPQETQYF

size: few
D: .
J: TRBJ1-5
V: TRBV4-1
DNA: TGCGCCAGCAGCCAAGGTGGCCAGGGGCTTCAGCCCCAGCATTTT
CDR3: CASSQGGQGLQPQHF

size: .
D: .
J: TRBJ2-6
V: TRBV6-5
DNA: TGTGCCAGCAGTTACTTAGCCTCTGGGGCCAACGCCCTGACTTTC
CDR3: CASSYLASGANALTF

size: .
D: .
J: TRBJ1-5
V: TRBV4-1
DNA: TGCGCCAGCAGCCAAGTCGTGGATCAGCCCCAGCATTTT
CDR3: CASSQVVDQPQHF

size: many
D: .
J: TRBJ2-5
V: TRBV29-1
DNA: TGCAGCGTTGTGGGCAGGGAGACCCAGTACTTC
CDR3: CSVVGRETQYF

size: .
D: .
J: TRBJ2-3
V: TRBV2
DNA: TGTGCCAGCAGTGAAGGCGGCACCCTCTCGCTTGGAACAGATACGCAGTATTTT
CDR3: CASSEGGTLSLGTDTQYF

size: .
D: TRBD1
J: TRBJ1-5
V: TRBV28
DNA: TGTGCCAGCAGTTCAAGACAGGGGGCTTTACAGCCCCAGCATTTT
CDR3: CASSSRQGALQPQHF

size: .
D: .
J: TRBJ2-3
V: TRBV20-1
DNA: TGCAGTGCTAGAGAAACAGAGGGCACAGATACGCAGTATTTT
CDR3: CSARETEGTDTQYF

size: many
D: .
J: TRBJ2-1
V: TRBV12-3/TRBV12-4
DNA: TGTGCCAGCAGTTCGGGACTCAACTACAATGAGCAGTTCTTC
CDR3: CASSSGLNYNEQFF

size: few
D: .
J: TRBJ2-3
V: TRBV9
DNA: .
CDR3: CASSVGQGAQTDTRYF

size: .
D: TRBD2
J: TRBJ2-1
V: TRBV3-1
DNA: TGTGCCAGCAGCCAAGGAGTAGGACTAGCGGAGGAGCAGTTCTTC
CDR3: CASSQGVGLAEEQFF

size: .
D: .
J: TRBJ1-1
V: TRBV12-3/TRBV12-4
DNA: TGTGCCAGCAGTCCCATTGGTCGGGGGGAGAGGATGAACACTGAAGCTTTCTTT
CDR3: CASSPIGRGERMNTEAFF

size: .
D: TRBD2
J: TRBJ2-1
V: TRBV12-3/TRBV12-4
DNA: TGTGCCAGCAGCCGCGGGGGGGGTCTAAGCTCCTACAATGAGCAGTTCTTC
CDR3: CASSRGGGLSSYNEQFF

size: .
D: TRBD2
J: TRBJ2-1
V: TRBV5-1
DNA: TGCGCCAGCAGCTCCGGGGGGAGCGTTTACAATGAGCAGTTCTTC
CDR3: CASSSGGSVYNEQFF